This TCR beta chain originates from a study of blood T cells in healthy people across ages. Study results and limitations: Observed TCR beta diversity per million T cells went down as age went up. This fall followed a roughly linear course with age. Naive T cell percentage and TCR beta diversity correlated strongly.

The CDR3 spans 12 residues. V dropped 8 bases and J dropped 3; count of bases not matched to a gene: 2. The germline CDR1 and CDR2 sequences are SGHTA and FQGNSA. A remark on this clonotype: Its target is unknown.

Primers used in a second PCR of roughly 7 to 12 cycles were a sample-barcoded 5' primer and a J-beta primer mix. TCRdb passed the 5' RACE reads through MiXCR, listing each CDR3 protein once. This table holds 660,000 or so distinct CDR3 sequences, around three fifths found once. The V gene is TRBV7-2, the J gene TRBJ2-3, with TRBD1 matching over 7 bases. The specimen sequenced was blood. The TCR originated in a man in his fifties or sixties in good health. The CDR3 DNA reads as TGTGCCAGCCAGACAGGGACAGATACGCAGTATTTT. Encoded protein: CASQTGTDTQYF.